This T cell receptor (beta chain) originates from a study of T cell repertoires in cytomegalovirus infection. Study-wide background: In public TCR beta signatures, there were indications of both CMV infection and matching HLA type. The study's findings and limits: Summed public TCR beta family frequency identified CMV carriers bearing the relevant HLA. HLA-C-restricted CMV clonotypes gave the most frequent clonotype in two of eight donors.

The germline CDR1 and CDR2 sequences are MNHEY and SVGEGT. The CDR3 spans 16 residues. Trimming at V came to 6 bases and at J to 9 bases, leaving 13 bases not matched to a gene. This clonotype was picked up many times. What it binds is unknown. TCRdb reprocessed the reads with MiXCR, giving one entry per CDR3 protein. The table shows about 240,000 distinct CDR3 sequences, with roughly an eighth occurring only once. The chain employs TRBV6-2 or TRBV6-3 and TRBJ2-1, with 11 nucleotides matching TRBD2. The origin of this receptor is a human donor in good health (CMV status not recorded). Some clones in this sample may be carry-over from other donors' samples. Sequenced material: PBMCs. The CDR3 sequence is CASRTGGSGRAGEQFF. For the CDR3, the DNA is TGTGCCAGCAGAACCGGAGGTAGCGGGAGGGCCGGTGAGCAGTTCTTC.